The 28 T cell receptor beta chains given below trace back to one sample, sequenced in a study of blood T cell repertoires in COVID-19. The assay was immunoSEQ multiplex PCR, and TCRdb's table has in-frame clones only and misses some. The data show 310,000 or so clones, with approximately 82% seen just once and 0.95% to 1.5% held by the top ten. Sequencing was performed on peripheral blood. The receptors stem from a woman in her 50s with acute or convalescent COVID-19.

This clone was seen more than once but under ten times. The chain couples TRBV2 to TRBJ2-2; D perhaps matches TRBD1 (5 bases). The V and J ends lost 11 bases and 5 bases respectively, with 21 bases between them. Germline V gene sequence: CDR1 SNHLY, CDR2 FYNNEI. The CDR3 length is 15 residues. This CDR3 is CAGREGDLETGELFF. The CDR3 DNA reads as TGTGCCGGTCGAGAAGGGGATTTAGAGACCGGGGAGCTGTTTTTT. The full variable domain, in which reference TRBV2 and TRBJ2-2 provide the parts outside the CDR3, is EPEVTQTPSHQVTQMGQEVILRCVPISNHLYFYWYRQILGQKVEFLVSFYNNEISEKSEIFDDQFSVERPDGSNFTLKIRSTKLEDSAMYFCAGREGDLETGELFFGEGSRLTVL.

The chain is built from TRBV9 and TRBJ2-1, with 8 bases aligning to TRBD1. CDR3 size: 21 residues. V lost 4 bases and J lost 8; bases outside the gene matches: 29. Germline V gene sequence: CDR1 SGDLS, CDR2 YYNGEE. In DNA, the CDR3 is TGTGCCAGCAGCCCCATTAACGGTGTAATAAGCAACAGGGGGATCAGGGATGAGCAGTTCTTC. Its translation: CASSPINGVISNRGIRDEQFF.

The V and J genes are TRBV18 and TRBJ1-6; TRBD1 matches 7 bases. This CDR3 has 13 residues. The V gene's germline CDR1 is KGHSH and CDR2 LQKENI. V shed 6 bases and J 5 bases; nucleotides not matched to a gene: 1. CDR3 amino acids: CASSTGNNSPLHF. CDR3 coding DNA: TGTGCCAGCTCGACAGGGAATAATTCACCCCTCCACTTT.

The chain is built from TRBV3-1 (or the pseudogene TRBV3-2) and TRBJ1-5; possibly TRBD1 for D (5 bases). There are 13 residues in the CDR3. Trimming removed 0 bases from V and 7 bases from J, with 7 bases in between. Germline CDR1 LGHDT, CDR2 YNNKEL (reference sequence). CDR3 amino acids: CASSQDRAQPQHF. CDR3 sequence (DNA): TGTGCCAGCAGCCAAGACAGGGCCCAGCCCCAGCATTTT.

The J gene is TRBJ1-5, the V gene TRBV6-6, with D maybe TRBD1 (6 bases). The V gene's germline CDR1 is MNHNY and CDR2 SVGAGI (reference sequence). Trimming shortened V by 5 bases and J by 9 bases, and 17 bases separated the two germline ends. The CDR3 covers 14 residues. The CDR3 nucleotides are TGTGCCAGCAGTCAGGACAGACGAGGAGGGCCCCAGCATTTT. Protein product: CASSQDRRGGPQHF.

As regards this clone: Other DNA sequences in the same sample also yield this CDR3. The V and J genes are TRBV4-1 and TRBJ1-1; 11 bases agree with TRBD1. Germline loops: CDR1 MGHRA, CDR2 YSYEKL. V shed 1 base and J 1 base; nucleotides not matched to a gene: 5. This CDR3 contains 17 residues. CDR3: CASSQARGQGANTEAFF. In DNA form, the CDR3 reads TGCGCCAGCAGCCAAGCCCGCGGACAGGGGGCGAACACTGAAGCTTTCTTT.

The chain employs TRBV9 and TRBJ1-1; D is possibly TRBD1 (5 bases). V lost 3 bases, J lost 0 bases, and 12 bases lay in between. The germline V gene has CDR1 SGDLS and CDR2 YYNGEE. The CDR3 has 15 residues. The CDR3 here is CASSALPGLNTEAFF. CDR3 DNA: TGTGCCAGCAGCGCGCTCCCAGGGCTGAACACTGAAGCTTTCTTT.

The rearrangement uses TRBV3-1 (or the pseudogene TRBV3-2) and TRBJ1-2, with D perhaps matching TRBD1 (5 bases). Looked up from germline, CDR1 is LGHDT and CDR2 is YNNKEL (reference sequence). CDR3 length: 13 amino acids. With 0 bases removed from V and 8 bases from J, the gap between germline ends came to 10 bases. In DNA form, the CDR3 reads TGTGCCAGCAGCCAAGAGGCAGGGAAAGGCTACACCTTC. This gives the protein CASSQEAGKGYTF.

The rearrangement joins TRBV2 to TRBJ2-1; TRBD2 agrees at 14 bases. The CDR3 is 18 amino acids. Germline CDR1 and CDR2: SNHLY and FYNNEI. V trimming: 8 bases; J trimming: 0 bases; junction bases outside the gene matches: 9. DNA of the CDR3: TGTGCCAGCCAGGGACTAGCGGGGGCCCTGAGCTCCTACAATGAGCAGTTCTTC. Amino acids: CASQGLAGALSSYNEQFF.

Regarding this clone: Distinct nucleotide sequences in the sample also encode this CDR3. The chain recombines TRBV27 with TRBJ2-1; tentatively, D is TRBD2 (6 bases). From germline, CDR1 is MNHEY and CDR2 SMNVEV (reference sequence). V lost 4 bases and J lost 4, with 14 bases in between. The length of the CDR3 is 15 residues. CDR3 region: CASSSPGLAYNEQFF. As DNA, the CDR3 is TGTGCCAGCAGTTCCCCGGGACTGGCTTACAATGAGCAGTTCTTC.

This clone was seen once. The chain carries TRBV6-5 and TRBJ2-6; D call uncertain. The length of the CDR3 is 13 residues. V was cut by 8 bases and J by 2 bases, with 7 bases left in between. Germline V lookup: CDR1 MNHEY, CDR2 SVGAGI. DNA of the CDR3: TGTGCCAGCCTTTCCCCTGGGGCCAACGTCCTGACTTTC. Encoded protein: CASLSPGANVLTF.

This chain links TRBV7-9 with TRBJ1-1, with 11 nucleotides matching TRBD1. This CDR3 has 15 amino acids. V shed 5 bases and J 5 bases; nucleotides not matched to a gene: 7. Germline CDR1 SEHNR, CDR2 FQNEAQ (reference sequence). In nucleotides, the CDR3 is TGTGCCAGCAGCCCCATCCGGGACAGGGGGACTGAAGCTTTCTTT. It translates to CASSPIRDRGTEAFF. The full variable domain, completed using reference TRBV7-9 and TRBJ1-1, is DTGVSQNPRHKITKRGQNVTFRCDPISEHNRLYWYRQTLGQGPEFLTYFQNEAQLEKSRLLSDRFSAERPKGSFSTLEIQRTEQGDSAMYLCASSPIRDRGTEAFFGQGTRLTVV.

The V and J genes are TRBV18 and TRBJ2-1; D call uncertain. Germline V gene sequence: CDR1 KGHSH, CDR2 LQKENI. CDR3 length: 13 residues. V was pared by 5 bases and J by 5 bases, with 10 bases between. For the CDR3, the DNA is TGTGCCAGCTCATCATCCTCGGACAATGAGCAGTTCTTC. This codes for CASSSSSDNEQFF. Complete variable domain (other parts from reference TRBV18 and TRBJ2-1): NAGVMQNPRHLVRRRGQEARLRCSPMKGHSHVYWYRQLPEEGLKFMVYLQKENIIDESGMPKERFSAEFPKEGPSILRIQQVVRGDSAAYFCASSSSSDNEQFFGPGTRLTVL.

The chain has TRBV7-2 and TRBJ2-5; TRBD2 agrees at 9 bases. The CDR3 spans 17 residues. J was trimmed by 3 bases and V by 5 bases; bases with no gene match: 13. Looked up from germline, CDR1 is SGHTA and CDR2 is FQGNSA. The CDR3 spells CASSPQRGAGSEETQYF. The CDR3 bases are TGTGCCAGCAGCCCTCAGCGGGGGGCCGGATCAGAAGAGACCCAGTACTTC.

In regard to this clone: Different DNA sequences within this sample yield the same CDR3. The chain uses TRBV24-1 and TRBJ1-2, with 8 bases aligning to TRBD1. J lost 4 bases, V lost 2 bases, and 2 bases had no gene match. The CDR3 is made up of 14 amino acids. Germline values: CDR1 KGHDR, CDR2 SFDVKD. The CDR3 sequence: CATSDSDRAYGYTF. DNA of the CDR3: TGTGCCACCAGTGATTCGGACAGGGCCTATGGCTACACCTTC.

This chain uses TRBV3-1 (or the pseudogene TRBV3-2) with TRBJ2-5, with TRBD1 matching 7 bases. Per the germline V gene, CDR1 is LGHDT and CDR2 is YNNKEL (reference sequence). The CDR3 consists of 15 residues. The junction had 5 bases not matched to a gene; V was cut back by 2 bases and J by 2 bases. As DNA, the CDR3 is TGTGCCAGCAGCCAAATGACAGGGAATCAAGAGACCCAGTACTTC. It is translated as CASSQMTGNQETQYF.

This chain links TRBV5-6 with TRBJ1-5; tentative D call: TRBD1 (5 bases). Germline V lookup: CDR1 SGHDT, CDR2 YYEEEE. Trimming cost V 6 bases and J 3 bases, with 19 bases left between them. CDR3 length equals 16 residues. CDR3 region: CASTQLGSGNNQPQHF. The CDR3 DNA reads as TGTGCCAGCACCCAGCTTGGCTCAGGGAACAATCAGCCCCAGCATTTT.

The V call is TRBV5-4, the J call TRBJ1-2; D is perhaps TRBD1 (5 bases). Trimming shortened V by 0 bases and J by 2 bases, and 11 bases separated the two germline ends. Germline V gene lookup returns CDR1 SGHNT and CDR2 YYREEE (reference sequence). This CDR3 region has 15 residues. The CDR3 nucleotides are TGTGCCAGCAGCTTGGCAGGCAGGGCAAACTATGGCTACACCTTC. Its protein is CASSLAGRANYGYTF. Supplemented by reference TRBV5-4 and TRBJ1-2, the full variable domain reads ETGVTQSPTHLIKTRGQQVTLRCSSQSGHNTVSWYQQALGQGPQFIFQYYREEENGRGNFPPRFSGLQFPNYSSELNVNALELDDSALYLCASSLAGRANYGYTFGSGTRLTVV.

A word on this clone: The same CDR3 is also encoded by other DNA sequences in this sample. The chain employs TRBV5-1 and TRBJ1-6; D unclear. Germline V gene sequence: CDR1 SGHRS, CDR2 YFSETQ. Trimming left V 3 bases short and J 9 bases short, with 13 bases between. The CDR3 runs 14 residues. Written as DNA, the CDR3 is TGCGCCAGCAGCTCGTCTAATGAGGGTTCACCCCTCCACTTT. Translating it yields CASSSSNEGSPLHF.

The CDR3 spells CASSESGSGQNYGYTF. Written as DNA, the CDR3 is TGTGCCAGCAGTGAATCGGGATCAGGACAGAACTATGGCTACACCTTC. J is TRBJ1-2 and V is TRBV25-1; possible D gene TRBD1, 6 bases. CDR1 is MGHDK, CDR2 SYGVNS, per germline. The CDR3 runs 16 residues. Trimming pared 1 base from V and 2 bases from J, leaving 14 bases between.

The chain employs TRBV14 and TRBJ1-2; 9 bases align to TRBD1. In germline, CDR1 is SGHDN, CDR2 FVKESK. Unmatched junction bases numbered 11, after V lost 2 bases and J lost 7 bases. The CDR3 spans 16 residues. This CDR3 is CASSQIAGTGRRGYTF. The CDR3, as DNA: TGTGCCAGCAGCCAAATCGCCGGGACAGGGCGTCGTGGCTACACCTTC.

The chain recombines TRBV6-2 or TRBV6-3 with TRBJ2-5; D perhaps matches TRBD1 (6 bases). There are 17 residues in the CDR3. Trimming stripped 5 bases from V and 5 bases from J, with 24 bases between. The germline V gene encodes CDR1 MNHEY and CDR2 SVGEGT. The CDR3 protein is CASSTEPQGSGAETQYF. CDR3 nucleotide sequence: TGTGCCAGCAGTACCGAACCTCAGGGGTCCGGAGCGGAGACCCAGTACTTC.

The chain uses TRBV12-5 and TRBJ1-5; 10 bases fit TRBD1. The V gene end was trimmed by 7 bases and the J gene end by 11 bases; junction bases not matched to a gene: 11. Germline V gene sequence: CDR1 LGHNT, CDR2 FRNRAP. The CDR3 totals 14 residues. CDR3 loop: CASANDRGQVTQHF. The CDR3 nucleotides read TGTGCTAGTGCCAACGACAGGGGGCAGGTGACCCAGCATTTT.

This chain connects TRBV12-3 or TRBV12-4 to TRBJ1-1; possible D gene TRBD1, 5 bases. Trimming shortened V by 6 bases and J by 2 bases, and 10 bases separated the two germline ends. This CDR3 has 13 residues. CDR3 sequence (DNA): TGTGCCAGCAGACGACAGAGCAACACTGAAGCTTTCTTT. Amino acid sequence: CASRRQSNTEAFF.

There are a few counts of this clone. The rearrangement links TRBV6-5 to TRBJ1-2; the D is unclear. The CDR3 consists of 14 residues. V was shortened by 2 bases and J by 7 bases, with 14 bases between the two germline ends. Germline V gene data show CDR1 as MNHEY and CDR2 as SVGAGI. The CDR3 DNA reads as TGTGCCAGCAGTTACGACGGAGCCTTGAGTGGCTACACCTTC. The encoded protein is CASSYDGALSGYTF.

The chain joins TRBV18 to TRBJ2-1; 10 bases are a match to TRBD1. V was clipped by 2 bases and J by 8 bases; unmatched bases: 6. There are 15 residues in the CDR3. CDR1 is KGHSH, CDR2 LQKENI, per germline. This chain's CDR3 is CASSPRQGANHEQFF. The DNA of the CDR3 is TGTGCCAGCTCACCAAGACAGGGGGCTAATCATGAGCAGTTCTTC.

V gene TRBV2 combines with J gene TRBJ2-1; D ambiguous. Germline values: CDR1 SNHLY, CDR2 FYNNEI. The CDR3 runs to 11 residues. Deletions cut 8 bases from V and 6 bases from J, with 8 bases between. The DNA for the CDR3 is TGTGCCAGCCCCGTCCGCAATGAGCAGTTCTTC. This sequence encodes CASPVRNEQFF.

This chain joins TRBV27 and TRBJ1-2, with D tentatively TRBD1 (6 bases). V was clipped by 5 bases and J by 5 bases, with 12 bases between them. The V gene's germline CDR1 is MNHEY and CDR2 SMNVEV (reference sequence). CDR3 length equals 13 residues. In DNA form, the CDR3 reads TGTGCCAGCAGTGACAGGTCGGGGTATGGCTACACCTTC. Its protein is CASSDRSGYGYTF.